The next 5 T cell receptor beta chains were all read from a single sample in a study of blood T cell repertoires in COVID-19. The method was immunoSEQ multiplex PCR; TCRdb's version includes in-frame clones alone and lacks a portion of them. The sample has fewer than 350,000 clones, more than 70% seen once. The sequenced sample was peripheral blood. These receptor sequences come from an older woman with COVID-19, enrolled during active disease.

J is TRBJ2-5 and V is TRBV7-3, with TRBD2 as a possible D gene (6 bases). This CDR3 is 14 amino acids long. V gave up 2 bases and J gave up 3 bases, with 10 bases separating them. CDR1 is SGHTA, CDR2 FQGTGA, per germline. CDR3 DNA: TGTGCCAGCAGCTTAGCGGGGCAGGAAGAGACCCAGTACTTC. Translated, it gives CASSLAGQEETQYF.

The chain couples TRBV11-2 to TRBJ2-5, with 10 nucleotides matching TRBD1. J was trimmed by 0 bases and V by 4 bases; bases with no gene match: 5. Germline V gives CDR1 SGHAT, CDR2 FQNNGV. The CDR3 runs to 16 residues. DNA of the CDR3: TGTGCCAGCAGCTGGGGGACAGGGGCCCACCAAGAGACCCAGTACTTC. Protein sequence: CASSWGTGAHQETQYF.

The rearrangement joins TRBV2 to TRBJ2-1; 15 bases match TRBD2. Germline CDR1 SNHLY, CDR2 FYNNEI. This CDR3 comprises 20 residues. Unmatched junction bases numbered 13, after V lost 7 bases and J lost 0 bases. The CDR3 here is CASNFRRTSGGATSYNEQFF. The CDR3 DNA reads TGTGCCAGCAATTTCAGACGGACTAGCGGGGGGGCTACCTCCTACAATGAGCAGTTCTTC.

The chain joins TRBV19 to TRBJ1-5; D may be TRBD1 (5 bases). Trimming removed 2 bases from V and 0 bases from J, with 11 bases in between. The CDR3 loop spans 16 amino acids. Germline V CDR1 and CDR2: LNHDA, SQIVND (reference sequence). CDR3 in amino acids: CASSILGGYSNQPQHF. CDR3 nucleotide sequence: TGTGCCAGTAGTATACTGGGGGGTTATAGCAATCAGCCCCAGCATTTT.

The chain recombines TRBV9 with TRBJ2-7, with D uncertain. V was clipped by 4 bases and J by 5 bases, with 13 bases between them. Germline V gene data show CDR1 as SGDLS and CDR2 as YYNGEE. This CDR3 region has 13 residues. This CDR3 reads CASSLGSRDEQYF. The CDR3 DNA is TGTGCCAGCAGCCTAGGTTCCCGGGACGAGCAGTACTTC.